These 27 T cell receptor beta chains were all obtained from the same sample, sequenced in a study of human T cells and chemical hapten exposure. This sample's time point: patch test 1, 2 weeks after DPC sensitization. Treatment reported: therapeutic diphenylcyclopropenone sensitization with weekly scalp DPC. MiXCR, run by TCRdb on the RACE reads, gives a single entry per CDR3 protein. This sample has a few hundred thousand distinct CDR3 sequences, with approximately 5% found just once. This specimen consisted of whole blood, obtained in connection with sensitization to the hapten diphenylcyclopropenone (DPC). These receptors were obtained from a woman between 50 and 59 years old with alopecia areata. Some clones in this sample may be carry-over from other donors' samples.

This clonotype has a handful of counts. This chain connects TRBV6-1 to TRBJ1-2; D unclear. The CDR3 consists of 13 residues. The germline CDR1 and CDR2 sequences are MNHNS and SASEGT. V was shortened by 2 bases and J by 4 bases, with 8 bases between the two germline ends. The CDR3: CASSENSPYGYTF. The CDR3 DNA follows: TGTGCCAGCAGTGAAAACAGCCCCTATGGCTACACCTTC.

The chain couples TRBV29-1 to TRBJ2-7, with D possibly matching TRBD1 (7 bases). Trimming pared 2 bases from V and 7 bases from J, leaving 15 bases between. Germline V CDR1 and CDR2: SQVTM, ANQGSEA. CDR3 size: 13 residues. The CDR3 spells CSVERGTVGEQYF. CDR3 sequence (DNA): TGCAGCGTTGAACGCGGGACAGTGGGTGAGCAGTACTTC.

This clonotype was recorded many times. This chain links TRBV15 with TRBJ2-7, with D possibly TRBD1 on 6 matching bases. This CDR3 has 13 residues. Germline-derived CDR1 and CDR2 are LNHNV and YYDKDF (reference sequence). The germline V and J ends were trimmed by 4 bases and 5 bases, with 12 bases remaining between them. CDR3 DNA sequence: TGTGCCACCAGCAACGGCCAGGGGCACGAGCAGTACTTC. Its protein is CATSNGQGHEQYF.

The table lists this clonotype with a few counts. The CDR3 region is CASSLDSDEQFF. The CDR3 DNA reads as TGTGCCAGCAGCTTAGATTCGGATGAGCAGTTCTTC. This chain connects TRBV7-2 to TRBJ2-1; D ambiguous. The germline gives CDR1 SGHTA, CDR2 FQGNSA. V was trimmed by 1 base and J by 8 bases, leaving 6 bases between them. There are 12 residues in the CDR3.

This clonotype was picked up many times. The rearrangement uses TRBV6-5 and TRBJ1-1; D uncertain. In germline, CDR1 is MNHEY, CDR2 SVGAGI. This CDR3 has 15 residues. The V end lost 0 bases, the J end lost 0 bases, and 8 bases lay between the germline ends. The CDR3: CASSYSGRMNTEAFF. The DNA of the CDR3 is TGTGCCAGCAGTTACTCCGGACGGATGAACACTGAAGCTTTCTTT.

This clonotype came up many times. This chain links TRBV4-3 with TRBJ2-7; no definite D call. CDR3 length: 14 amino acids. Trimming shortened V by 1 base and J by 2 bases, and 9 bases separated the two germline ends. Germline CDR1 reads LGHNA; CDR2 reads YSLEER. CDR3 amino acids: CASSQGPATYEQYF. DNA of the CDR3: TGCGCCAGCAGCCAAGGGCCGGCCACCTACGAGCAGTACTTC.

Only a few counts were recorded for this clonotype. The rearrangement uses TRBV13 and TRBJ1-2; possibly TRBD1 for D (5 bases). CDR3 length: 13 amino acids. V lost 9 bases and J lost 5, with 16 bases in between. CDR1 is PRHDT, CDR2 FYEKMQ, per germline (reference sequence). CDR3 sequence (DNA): TGTGCCAGTTCCAGCTCGACAGTTTATGGCTACACCTTC. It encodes CASSSSTVYGYTF.

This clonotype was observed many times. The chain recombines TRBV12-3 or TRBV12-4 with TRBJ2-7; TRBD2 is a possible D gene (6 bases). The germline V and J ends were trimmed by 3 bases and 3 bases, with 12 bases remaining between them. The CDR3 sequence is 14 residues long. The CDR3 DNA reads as TGTGCCAGCAGTTTTCCGGGGACTGTCTACGAGCAGTACTTC. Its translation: CASSFPGTVYEQYF.

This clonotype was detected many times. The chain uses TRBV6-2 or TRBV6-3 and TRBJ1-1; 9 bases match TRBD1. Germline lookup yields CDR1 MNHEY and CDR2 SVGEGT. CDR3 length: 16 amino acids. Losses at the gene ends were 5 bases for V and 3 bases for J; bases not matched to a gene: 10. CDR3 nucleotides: TGTGCCAGCAGTCGATACCTAACAGGGGGCGACACTGAAGCTTTCTTT. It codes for CASSRYLTGGDTEAFF.

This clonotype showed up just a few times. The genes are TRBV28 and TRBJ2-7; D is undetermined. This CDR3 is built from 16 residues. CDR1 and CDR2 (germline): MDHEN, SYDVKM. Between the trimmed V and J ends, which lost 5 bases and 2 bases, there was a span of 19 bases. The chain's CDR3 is CASSPRSEPQTYEQYF. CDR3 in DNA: TGTGCCAGCAGTCCCCGGTCCGAGCCCCAAACCTACGAGCAGTACTTC.

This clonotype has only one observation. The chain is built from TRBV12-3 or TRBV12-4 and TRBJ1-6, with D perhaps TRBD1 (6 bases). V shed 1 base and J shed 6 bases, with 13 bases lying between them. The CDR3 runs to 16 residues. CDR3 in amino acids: CASSLDLGGGNSPLHF. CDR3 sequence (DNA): TGTGCCAGCAGTTTAGACCTGGGAGGGGGTAATTCACCCCTCCACTTT.

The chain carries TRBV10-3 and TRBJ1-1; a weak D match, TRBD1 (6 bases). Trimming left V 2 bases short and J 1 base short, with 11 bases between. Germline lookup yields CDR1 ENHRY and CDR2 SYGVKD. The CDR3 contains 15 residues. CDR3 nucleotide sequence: TGTGCCATCAGTGAGAAGGGGGGTCGGAACACTGAAGCTTTCTTT. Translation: CAISEKGGRNTEAFF.

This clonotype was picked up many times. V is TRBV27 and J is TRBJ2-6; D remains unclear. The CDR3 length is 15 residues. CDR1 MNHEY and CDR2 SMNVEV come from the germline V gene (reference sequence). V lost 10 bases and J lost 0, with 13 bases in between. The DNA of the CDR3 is TGTGCCATCAAACAGTTTTCCTCTGGGGCCAACGTCCTGACTTTC. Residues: CAIKQFSSGANVLTF.

CDR3 protein: CSVVGMNTEAFF. Written as DNA, the CDR3 is TGCAGCGTTGTTGGAATGAACACTGAAGCTTTCTTT. V is TRBV29-1 and J is TRBJ1-1; D gene ambiguous. The germline gives CDR1 SQVTM, CDR2 ANQGSEA. V was shortened by 4 bases and J by 0 bases, with 6 bases between the two germline ends. CDR3 length: 12 amino acids.

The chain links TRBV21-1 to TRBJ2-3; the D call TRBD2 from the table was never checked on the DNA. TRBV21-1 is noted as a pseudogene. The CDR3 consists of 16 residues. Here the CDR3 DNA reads TGTGCCAGCAGCAAAGGGGACTTCAGTTGCACAGATACGCAGTATTTT. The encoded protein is CASSKGDFSCTDTQYF.

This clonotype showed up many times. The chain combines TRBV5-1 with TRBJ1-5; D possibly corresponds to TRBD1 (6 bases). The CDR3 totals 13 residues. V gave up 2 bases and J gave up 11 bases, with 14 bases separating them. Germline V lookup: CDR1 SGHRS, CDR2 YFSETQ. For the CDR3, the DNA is TGCGCCAGCAGCTTCGCGTGGGGGCAGACCCAGCATTTT. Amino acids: CASSFAWGQTQHF.

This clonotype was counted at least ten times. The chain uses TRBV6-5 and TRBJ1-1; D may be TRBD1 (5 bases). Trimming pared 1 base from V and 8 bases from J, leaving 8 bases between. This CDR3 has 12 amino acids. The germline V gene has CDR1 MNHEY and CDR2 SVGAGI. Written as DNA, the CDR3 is TGTGCCAGCAGTTACTGGGGGGGAGAAGCTTTCTTT. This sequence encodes CASSYWGGEAFF.

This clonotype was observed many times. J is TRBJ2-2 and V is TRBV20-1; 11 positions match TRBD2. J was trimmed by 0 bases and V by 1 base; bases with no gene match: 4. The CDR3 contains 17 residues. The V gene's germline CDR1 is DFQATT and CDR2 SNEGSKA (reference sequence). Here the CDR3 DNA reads TGCAGTGCTAGAGGTCTAGCGGGGGGCGCGAACACCGGGGAGCTGTTTTTT. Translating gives CSARGLAGGANTGELFF.

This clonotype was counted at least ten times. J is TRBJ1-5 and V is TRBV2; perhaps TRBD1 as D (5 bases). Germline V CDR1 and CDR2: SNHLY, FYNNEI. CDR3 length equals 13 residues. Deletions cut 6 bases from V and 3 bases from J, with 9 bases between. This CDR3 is CASRGVANQPQHF. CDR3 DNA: TGTGCCAGCAGAGGGGTAGCCAATCAGCCCCAGCATTTT.

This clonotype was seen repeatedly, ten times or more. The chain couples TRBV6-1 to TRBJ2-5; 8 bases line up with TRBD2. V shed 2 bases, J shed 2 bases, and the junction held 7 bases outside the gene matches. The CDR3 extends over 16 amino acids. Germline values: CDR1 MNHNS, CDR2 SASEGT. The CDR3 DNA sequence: TGTGCCAGCAGTGAATTGGATAGCGGGGTTCAAGAGACCCAGTACTTC. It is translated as CASSELDSGVQETQYF.

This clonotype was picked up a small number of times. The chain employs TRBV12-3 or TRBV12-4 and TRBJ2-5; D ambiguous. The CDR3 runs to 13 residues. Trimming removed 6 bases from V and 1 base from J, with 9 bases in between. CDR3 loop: CASRATSQETQYF. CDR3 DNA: TGTGCCAGCAGGGCAACCTCCCAAGAGACCCAGTACTTC.

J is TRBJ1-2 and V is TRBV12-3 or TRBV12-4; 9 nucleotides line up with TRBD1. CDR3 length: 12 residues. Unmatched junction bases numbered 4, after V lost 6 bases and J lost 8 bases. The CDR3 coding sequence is TGTGCCAGCAGGACAGGGGGTTGGGGCTACACCTTC. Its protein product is CASRTGGWGYTF.

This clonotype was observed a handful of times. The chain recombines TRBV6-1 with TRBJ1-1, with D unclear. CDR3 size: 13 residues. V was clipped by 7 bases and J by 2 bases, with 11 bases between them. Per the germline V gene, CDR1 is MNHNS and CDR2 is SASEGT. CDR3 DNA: TGTGCCAGCACGCACCGAACAAACACTGAAGCTTTCTTT. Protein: CASTHRTNTEAFF.

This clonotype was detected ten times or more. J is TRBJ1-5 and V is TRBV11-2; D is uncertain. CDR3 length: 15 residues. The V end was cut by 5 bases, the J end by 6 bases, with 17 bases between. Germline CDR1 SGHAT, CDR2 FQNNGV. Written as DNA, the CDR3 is TGTGCCAGCAGCGAAACTTTCGGTGCCGGTCAGCCCCAGCATTTT. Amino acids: CASSETFGAGQPQHF.

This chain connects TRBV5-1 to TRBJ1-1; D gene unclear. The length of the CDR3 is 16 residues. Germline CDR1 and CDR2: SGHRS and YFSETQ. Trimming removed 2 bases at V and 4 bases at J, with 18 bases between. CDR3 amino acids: CASSLRTLGGSTEAFF. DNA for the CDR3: TGCGCCAGCAGCTTAAGGACTTTGGGAGGTAGCACTGAAGCTTTCTTT.

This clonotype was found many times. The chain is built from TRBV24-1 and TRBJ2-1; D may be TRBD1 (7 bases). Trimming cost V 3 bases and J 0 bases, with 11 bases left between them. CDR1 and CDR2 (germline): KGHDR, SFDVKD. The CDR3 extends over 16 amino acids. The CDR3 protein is CATSDRRDSSYNEQFF. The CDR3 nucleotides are TGTGCCACCAGTGATAGGCGGGACAGCTCCTACAATGAGCAGTTCTTC.

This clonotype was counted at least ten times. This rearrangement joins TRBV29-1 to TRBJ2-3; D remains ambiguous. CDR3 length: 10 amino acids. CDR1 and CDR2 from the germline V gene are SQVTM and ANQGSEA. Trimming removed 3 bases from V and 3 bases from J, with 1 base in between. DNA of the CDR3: TGCAGCGTTGATACAGATACGCAGTATTTT. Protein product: CSVDTDTQYF.